This paragraph covers one T cell receptor beta chain sequence. Its antigen is as yet unknown. Trimming cost V 7 bases and J 4 bases, with 12 bases left between them. This CDR3 region has 13 residues. Germline V gene lookup returns CDR1 SGHTA and CDR2 FQGNSA. This entry comes from a study of T cells in Graves' hyperthyroidism and ophthalmopathy. Broader study findings: Stable hyperthyroidism and ophthalmopathy were separated using 13 V-J signatures. The model's output predicted ophthalmopathy at a median of roughly seven months prior to onset.

Regions amplified from RNA transcripts were the TCR beta CDR3 regions. Researchers ran a first-round RT-PCR on the TCR CDR3 using the HTBI primer set. TCRdb itself ran the multiplex PCR reads through MiXCR, one entry per CDR3 protein. Of approximately 560,000 distinct CDR3 sequences listed, 15% to 19% are singletons. Hyperthyroidism, newly diagnosed and lasting under 2 months, affected patients aged 18 to 65. The PBMCs had their origin in more than 9.5 ml of fresh peripheral blood. The chain combines TRBV7-2 with TRBJ2-3; no clear D. The sequenced sample consisted of blood. This clonotype was obtained from a woman under 40 with Graves' hyperthyroidism. CDR3 DNA: TGTGCCAGCACCCCTTGGGTCTCAGATACGCAGTATTTT. Protein product: CASTPWVSDTQYF.